A single sample is the source of the 11 T cell receptor beta chains below, sequenced in a study of blood T cell repertoires in COVID-19. This table comes from immunoSEQ multiplex PCR, and its TCRdb copy is limited to in-frame clones, with some not included. The sample shows under 50,000 clones, about 90% of them seen only once. The source material was peripheral blood. The origin of the receptors is a man in his 70s with active COVID-19.

This clone was recorded once. The chain is built from TRBV7-9 and TRBJ1-2, with a tentative D call TRBD1 (5 bases). Germline values: CDR1 SEHNR, CDR2 FQNEAQ (reference sequence). V gave up 3 bases and J gave up 8 bases, with 7 bases separating them. The CDR3 has 11 amino acids. For the CDR3, the DNA is TGTGCCAGCAGCTTTGGGGCCGGCTACACCTTC. This sequence encodes CASSFGAGYTF.

The chain uses TRBV4-2 and TRBJ2-1; TRBD1 might be the D (5 bases). In germline, CDR1 is LGHNA, CDR2 YNFKEQ. Trimming took off 1 base at V and 2 bases at J, with 12 bases between the two ends. CDR3 size: 16 residues. CDR3 in amino acids: CASSQAEQAAYNEQFF. The CDR3 region has the DNA TGTGCCAGCAGCCAAGCCGAACAGGCTGCCTACAATGAGCAGTTCTTC.

This clone has more than one count but fewer than ten. CDR3 sequence (DNA): TGTGCCAGCAGTGGGACAGCCCAAGAGACCCAGTACTTC. It is translated as CASSGTAQETQYF. The V gene is TRBV28, the J gene TRBJ2-5; 7 positions agree with TRBD1. CDR1 is MDHEN and CDR2 is SYDVKM in the germline V gene. V dropped 5 bases and J dropped 1; count of bases not matched to a gene: 1. The CDR3 loop spans 13 amino acids.

The CDR3 region is CASSQIAGAPAKETQYF. CDR3 nucleotide sequence: TGTGCCAGCAGCCAAATAGCGGGGGCCCCCGCCAAAGAGACCCAGTACTTC. This chain connects TRBV4-2 to TRBJ2-5; 9 bases align to TRBD2. This CDR3 has 17 amino acids. Germline-derived CDR1 and CDR2 are LGHNA and YNFKEQ. The junction had 10 bases not matched to a gene; V was cut back by 2 bases and J by 3 bases.

The rearrangement joins TRBV6-1 to TRBJ1-1; 7 bases are a match to TRBD1. Germline lookup yields CDR1 MNHNS and CDR2 SASEGT. Trimming removed 4 bases from V and 10 bases from J; junction bases left unmatched: 30. The CDR3 has 20 amino acids. The DNA of the CDR3 is TGTGCCAGCAGTGCCCTGCCGGGACACTCACGTGGAACAGGGGTGATCGGAGCTTTCTTT. Amino acids: CASSALPGHSRGTGVIGAFF.

This chain connects TRBV5-1 to TRBJ1-4; D is possibly TRBD1 (5 bases). This CDR3 has 15 amino acids. V was pared by 1 base and J by 0 bases, with 7 bases between. CDR1 is SGHRS, CDR2 YFSETQ, per germline. As DNA, the CDR3 is TGCGCCAGCAGCTTGACAGGATCAACTAATGAAAAACTGTTTTTT. It yields the protein CASSLTGSTNEKLFF.

J is TRBJ1-6 and V is TRBV7-2, with 7 bases that match TRBD1. The CDR3 covers 14 residues. V was pared by 2 bases and J by 7 bases, with 2 bases of the junction left unmatched. Germline V gives CDR1 SGHTA, CDR2 FQGNSA. Written as DNA, the CDR3 is TGTGCCAGCAGCTTAAGGGGGCAGAATTCACCCCTCCACTTT. Amino acids: CASSLRGQNSPLHF.

This chain's CDR3 is CSASPGGAISYEQYF. The CDR3 DNA sequence: TGCAGTGCTAGTCCCGGAGGGGCCATCTCCTACGAGCAGTACTTC. The chain combines TRBV20-1 with TRBJ2-7; D is perhaps TRBD2 (6 bases). The CDR3 is made up of 15 amino acids. Germline lookup yields CDR1 DFQATT and CDR2 SNEGSKA (reference sequence). Trimming stripped 3 bases from V and 0 bases from J, with 15 bases between.

The rearrangement uses TRBV7-9 and TRBJ2-7; 11 bases agree with TRBD1. The CDR3 has 16 amino acids. CDR1 SEHNR and CDR2 FQNEAQ come from the germline V gene (reference sequence). Unmatched junction bases numbered 7, after V lost 5 bases and J lost 1 base. CDR3: CASSPKDRGRSYEQYF. The CDR3 DNA reads as TGTGCCAGCAGCCCTAAGGACAGGGGGCGATCCTACGAGCAGTACTTC.

This clone was seen only a few times. This sequence joins TRBV6-5 and TRBJ2-2; 7 positions match TRBD1. The CDR3 consists of 16 residues. The V gene end was trimmed by 4 bases and the J gene end by 1 base; junction bases not matched to a gene: 6. Looked up from germline, CDR1 is MNHEY and CDR2 is SVGAGI. The chain's CDR3 is CASSSGQDQNTGELFF. The CDR3 DNA sequence: TGTGCCAGCAGTTCTGGACAGGACCAGAACACCGGGGAGCTGTTTTTT.

The chain joins TRBV7-2 to TRBJ2-7; D unclear. The V gene lost 4 bases and the J gene lost 2 bases, with 9 bases spanning the gap. The CDR3 spans 13 residues. Germline V lookup: CDR1 SGHTA, CDR2 FQGNSA. The CDR3, as DNA: TGTGCCAGCAGCTCGGCGCAGGCCTACGAGCAGTACTTC. Amino acid sequence: CASSSAQAYEQYF.